This is a list of T cell receptor beta chains from one sample in a study of T cell responses to AZD1222 COVID-19 vaccine. The protocol was immunoSEQ multiplex PCR, while the TCRdb copy is restricted to in-frame clones and leaves out a portion. In the table there are some 130,000 clones, 70% to 90% of which are singletons. The sequencing here drew on peripheral blood, taken 28 days after the second AZD1222 dose. The receptors were gathered from an adult who received the AZD1222 COVID-19 vaccine. CDR3s leave out the opening cysteine and the closing phenylalanine or tryptophan.

V gene	J gene	CDR3 protein
TRBV5-1	TRBJ2-3	ASSLALASRTDTQY
TRBV10-3	TRBJ2-1	AISVQGTLEDEQF
TRBV5-4	TRBJ1-5	ASSPGQGSNQPQH
TRBV4-3	TRBJ1-2	ASSQDVGGYT
TRBV6-6	TRBJ2-7	ASSFSGQGVSGEQY
TRBV6-5	TRBJ1-2	ASSYTLDRGHGYT
TRBV6-2/TRBV6-3	TRBJ1-1	ASSRDSNTEAF
TRBV9	TRBJ2-7	ASSPTGEDRGEQY
TRBV4-2	TRBJ2-2	ASSQTSTGELF
TRBV6-2/TRBV6-3	TRBJ1-1	ASSYFRNAEAF
TRBV3-1/TRBV3-2	TRBJ2-2	ASSQGSSGTIGELF
TRBV6-6	TRBJ2-2	ASSLSGTLNTGELF